This TCR beta chain was profiled in a study of human T cells and chemical hapten exposure. Study background: Across its roughly 25 weeks, the study gave patients weekly diphenylcyclopropenone doses to the scalp. General study findings and limits: Relative to control repertoires, expanded TCRs gave rise to significantly more large CDR3 similarity clusters.

V was trimmed by 6 bases and J by 5 bases, leaving 19 bases between them. Germline CDR1 reads DFQATT; CDR2 reads SNEGSKA (reference sequence). The CDR3 runs 14 residues. As for time point: patch test 2, 6 weeks after DPC sensitization. Regarding treatment: therapeutic diphenylcyclopropenone sensitization with weekly scalp DPC. In the original processing: Ranging from roughly 23,224 to 700,000, TCR counts per sample had a median value of approximately 99,000. TCRdb re-called the RACE reads through MiXCR, storing one row per CDR3 protein. The V and J calls here are based on TCRdb, not the publication. The sample consists of just over 350,000 distinct CDR3 sequences, about 6% of them appearing once. This clonotype has just a few counts. No antigen is known for it.

The source of this sequence is a woman under 30 with alopecia areata. Some clones in this sample may be carry-over from other donors' samples. This chain connects TRBV20-1 to TRBJ2-5; D is perhaps TRBD1 (6 bases). The sample was whole blood, taken in connection with sensitization to the hapten diphenylcyclopropenone (DPC). CDR3 DNA sequence: TGCAGTGCCCTCGTTCGCCAGGGGTGGGAGACCCAGTACTTC. It is translated as CSALVRQGWETQYF.